The 11 T cell receptor beta chains presented below share a single source sample, sequenced in a study of blood T cells in healthy people across ages (dated by TCRdb to the mid-2010s). The library was built by means of 5' RACE. Sequencing used an Illumina HiSeq 2500. A second roughly 7 to 11 cycle PCR used a sample-barcoded 5' primer and a J-beta primer mix. TCRdb redid the processing of the public reads, applying fastp at Q25 and MiXCR, and retained in-frame beta chains. Rows matching on CDR3 protein sequence are summarized as one entry with the most common DNA and genes. The sample profile shows roughly 1.4 million distinct CDR3 sequences; 55% to 75% of them were found once. The top ten clonotypes cover 6.5% to 8.5% of the sample. Sample: blood. Source of these receptors: a man between 18 and 29 years old in good health.

V is TRBV20-1 and J is TRBJ2-3; 8 nucleotides match TRBD2. This CDR3 is built from 14 residues. Germline CDR1 is DFQATT and CDR2 is SNEGSKA (reference sequence). After removal of 4 bases from V and 5 bases from J, the junction contained 8 bases not matched to a gene. The CDR3 nucleotides read TGCAGTGCTATCGGACTAGCCAACCTAGATACGCAGTATTTT. Translation: CSAIGLANLDTQYF.

The chain joins TRBV7-2 to TRBJ2-1; TRBD1 is a possible D gene (5 bases). Germline loops: CDR1 SGHTA, CDR2 FQGNSA. Trimming left V 5 bases short and J 2 bases short, with 13 bases between. The CDR3 has 15 amino acids. In DNA form, the CDR3 reads TGTGCCAGCAGCACAAGGGGTGTGCCCTACAATGAGCAGTTCTTC. Its protein is CASSTRGVPYNEQFF.

This clonotype has a handful of counts. V gene TRBV25-1 combines with J gene TRBJ2-2; possibly TRBD1 for D (5 bases). V was clipped by 4 bases and J by 2 bases, with 8 bases between them. The CDR3 is made up of 14 amino acids. Germline V gives CDR1 MGHDK, CDR2 SYGVNS. In DNA form, the CDR3 reads TGTGCCAGCAGTGCCCAGGGCAACACCGGGGAGCTGTTTTTT. Translation: CASSAQGNTGELFF. Variable domain in full (rest from reference TRBV25-1 and TRBJ2-2): EADIYQTPRYLVIGTGKKITLECSQTMGHDKMYWYQQDPGMELHLIHYSYGVNSTEKGDLSSESTVSRIRTEHFPLTLESARPSHTSQYLCASSAQGNTGELFFGEGSRLTVL.

This chain uses TRBV11-2 with TRBJ2-1; 8 positions match TRBD1. J lost 7 bases, V lost 5 bases, and 10 bases had no gene match. Looked up from germline, CDR1 is SGHAT and CDR2 is FQNNGV. The CDR3 contains 15 residues. The DNA of the CDR3 is TGTGCCAGCAGCCACTACCGGACAGGGAGAAATGAGCAGTTCTTC. The encoded protein is CASSHYRTGRNEQFF.

The J gene is TRBJ1-2, the V gene TRBV5-1, with D possibly being TRBD1 (5 bases). CDR1 is SGHRS, CDR2 YFSETQ, per germline. Trimming stripped 4 bases from V and 1 base from J, with 20 bases between. This CDR3 comprises 17 residues. CDR3 sequence reads: CASSLGTAGRFNYGYTF. The CDR3 nucleotides read TGCGCCAGCAGCCTCGGGACGGCGGGACGCTTTAACTATGGCTACACCTTC.

The J gene is TRBJ2-3, the V gene TRBV6-5; D remains ambiguous. Between the trimmed V and J ends, which lost 0 bases and 4 bases, there was a span of 11 bases. This CDR3 region has 15 residues. Looked up from germline, CDR1 is MNHEY and CDR2 is SVGAGI. Written as DNA, the CDR3 is TGTGCCAGCAGTTACTCAAAATTAGAGGCAGATACGCAGTATTTT. It codes for CASSYSKLEADTQYF.

The chain employs TRBV5-1 and TRBJ2-4, with 14 bases fitting TRBD2. This CDR3 comprises 19 residues. The germline gives CDR1 SGHRS, CDR2 YFSETQ. V shed 0 bases and J 3 bases; nucleotides not matched to a gene: 8. This chain's CDR3 is CASSLGPGLAGAVKNIQYF. CDR3 bases: TGCGCCAGCAGCTTGGGGCCGGGACTAGCGGGAGCGGTCAAAAACATTCAGTACTTC.

The chain uses TRBV5-1 and TRBJ1-2, with TRBD1 identical over 7 bases. The trim removed 0 bases at V and 1 base at J, leaving 6 bases unmatched. There are 16 residues in the CDR3. Germline V gene data show CDR1 as SGHRS and CDR2 as YFSETQ. The CDR3 DNA reads as TGCGCCAGCAGCTTGGGTCGGGACAGATATAACTATGGCTACACCTTC. Translating it yields CASSLGRDRYNYGYTF.

This clonotype was counted between two and nine times. The chain couples TRBV12-3 or TRBV12-4 to TRBJ2-2; 11 nucleotides line up with TRBD1. V gave up 4 bases and J gave up 5 bases; unmatched junction bases: 9. CDR3 size: 17 residues. CDR3 DNA: TGTGCCAGCAGTTCAACCGGGACAGGGGGTGGAACCGGGGAGCTGTTTTTT. Its protein product is CASSSTGTGGGTGELFF.

The chain combines TRBV5-1 with TRBJ2-7; D is perhaps TRBD2 (5 bases). Germline CDR1 is SGHRS and CDR2 is YFSETQ. This CDR3 contains 14 residues. V gave up 4 bases and J gave up 4 bases, with 15 bases separating them. The CDR3 loop reads CASSLADGEYEQYF. As DNA, the CDR3 is TGCGCCAGCAGCCTCGCGGACGGGGAGTACGAGCAGTACTTC.

The chain carries TRBV12-3 or TRBV12-4 and TRBJ2-7, with 9 bases aligning to TRBD1. V lost 3 bases and J lost 6; bases outside the gene matches: 6. There are 14 residues in the CDR3. The CDR3 region has the DNA TGTGCCAGCAGTTTCGGGGACAGGGTGTCCGAGCAGTACTTC. Translating it yields CASSFGDRVSEQYF.